A selection of T cell receptor beta chains follows, all from one sample in a study of preoperative IRX-2 immunotherapy in early breast cancer. TCRdb keeps only in-frame clones here, not all; method: immunoSEQ multiplex PCR. In the table there are roughly 34,000 clones, 85% to 90% of which are singletons. Sample: tumor tissue, taken after IRX-2 immunotherapy. All receptors come from a human donor with breast cancer. Each CDR3 is given with its conserved first and last residue. Each record gives: J gene, V gene, D gene, clone size, CDR3 protein, CDR3 DNA. A D gene is named only where the DNA matches it firmly. Size is stated for part of the rows, as once, few or many counts, or as a class when the clone is expanded.

J gene: TRBJ2-3
V gene: TRBV5-1
D gene: .
clone size: once
CDR3 protein: CASSFGTGSDTDTQYF
CDR3 DNA: TGCGCCAGCAGCTTTGGAACAGGGTCAGACACAGATACGCAGTATTTT

J gene: TRBJ1-1
V gene: TRBV29-1
D gene: TRBD1
clone size: .
CDR3 protein: CSVEGQGGATEAFF
CDR3 DNA: TGCAGCGTTGAGGGACAGGGTGGTGCGACTGAAGCTTTCTTT

J gene: TRBJ2-7
V gene: TRBV15
D gene: .
clone size: .
CDR3 protein: CATSRDSGGYEQYF
CDR3 DNA: TGTGCCACCAGCAGAGATTCGGGCGGGTACGAGCAGTACTTC

J gene: TRBJ1-5
V gene: TRBV18
D gene: TRBD1
clone size: .
CDR3 protein: CASSSQGASNQPQHF
CDR3 DNA: TGTGCCAGCTCATCACAGGGGGCAAGCAATCAGCCCCAGCATTTT

J gene: TRBJ1-4
V gene: TRBV6-8
D gene: .
clone size: .
CDR3 protein: CASSSRRSATNEKLFF
CDR3 DNA: TGTGCCAGCAGCTCTCGACGATCTGCAACTAATGAAAAACTGTTTTTT

J gene: TRBJ1-2
V gene: TRBV23-1
D gene: .
clone size: few
CDR3 protein: CASSQAPTYGYTF
CDR3 DNA: TGCGCCAGCAGCCAAGCGCCGACCTATGGCTACACCTTC

J gene: TRBJ1-2
V gene: TRBV28
D gene: .
clone size: .
CDR3 protein: CASISPILGVNYGYTF
CDR3 DNA: TGTGCCAGCATTTCCCCTATCTTAGGCGTTAACTATGGCTACACCTTC

J gene: TRBJ2-3
V gene: TRBV27
D gene: .
clone size: once
CDR3 protein: CASSLGSTDTQYF
CDR3 DNA: TGTGCCAGCAGTTTGGGCAGCACAGATACGCAGTATTTT

J gene: TRBJ2-5
V gene: TRBV6-8
D gene: .
clone size: .
CDR3 protein: CASSRRLGTPEETQYF
CDR3 DNA: TGTGCCAGCAGCCGTAGGTTAGGGACCCCCGAAGAGACCCAGTACTTC

J gene: TRBJ1-1
V gene: TRBV6-8
D gene: .
clone size: .
CDR3 protein: CASSSPVGNTEAFF
CDR3 DNA: TGTGCCAGCAGTTCCCCGGTGGGGAACACTGAAGCTTTCTTT

J gene: TRBJ1-3
V gene: TRBV30
D gene: .
clone size: .
CDR3 protein: CAWSVQDTIYF
CDR3 DNA: TGTGCCTGGAGTGTACAGGACACCATATATTTT

J gene: TRBJ1-1
V gene: TRBV6-8
D gene: .
clone size: .
CDR3 protein: CASSYGHTEAFF
CDR3 DNA: TGTGCCAGCAGTTACGGTCACACTGAAGCTTTCTTT

J gene: TRBJ1-4
V gene: TRBV11-3
D gene: .
clone size: few
CDR3 protein: CASSLFEPATNEKLFF
CDR3 DNA: TGTGCCAGCAGCTTATTTGAGCCCGCAACTAATGAAAAACTGTTTTTT

J gene: TRBJ1-5
V gene: TRBV6-8
D gene: .
clone size: few
CDR3 protein: CAISAAGVRPQHF
CDR3 DNA: TGTGCCATCAGTGCAGCAGGGGTGCGGCCCCAGCATTTT

J gene: TRBJ2-5
V gene: TRBV11-3
D gene: TRBD2
clone size: once
CDR3 protein: CASSRGLAGQETQYF
CDR3 DNA: TGTGCCAGCAGCCGAGGGCTAGCGGGGCAAGAGACCCAGTACTTC

J gene: TRBJ2-1
V gene: TRBV7-1
D gene: .
clone size: .
CDR3 protein: CASSLGPGTLNNEQFF
CDR3 DNA: TGTGCCAGCAGCTTAGGCCCCGGGACACTGAACAATGAGCAGTTCTTC

J gene: TRBJ2-3
V gene: TRBV5-1
D gene: TRBD2
clone size: once
CDR3 protein: CASSLGGTSGTDTQYF
CDR3 DNA: TGCGCCAGCAGCTTGGGAGGGACTAGCGGGACAGATACGCAGTATTTT

J gene: TRBJ1-2
V gene: TRBV11-3
D gene: .
clone size: .
CDR3 protein: CASSLYSLNYGYTF
CDR3 DNA: TGTGCCAGCAGCTTGTACTCTCTTAACTATGGCTACACCTTC

J gene: TRBJ2-3
V gene: TRBV11-3
D gene: TRBD2
clone size: .
CDR3 protein: CASTYQAGSRTDTQYF
CDR3 DNA: TGTGCCAGCACCTATCAAGCGGGATCCCGCACAGATACGCAGTATTTT

J gene: TRBJ1-4
V gene: TRBV6-8
D gene: .
clone size: .
CDR3 protein: CASSLNFYATNEKLFF
CDR3 DNA: TGTGCCAGCAGCCTAAACTTCTATGCAACTAATGAAAAACTGTTTTTT

J gene: TRBJ1-1
V gene: TRBV5-1
D gene: .
clone size: .
CDR3 protein: CASRGSGARGEAFF
CDR3 DNA: TGCGCCAGCAGGGGGAGTGGGGCACGGGGTGAAGCTTTCTTT

J gene: TRBJ2-5
V gene: TRBV29-1
D gene: .
clone size: .
CDR3 protein: CSVESQGLGTQYF
CDR3 DNA: TGCAGCGTTGAATCGCAGGGTTTGGGGACCCAGTACTTC

J gene: TRBJ1-4
V gene: TRBV7-1
D gene: .
clone size: .
CDR3 protein: CASSLDGGMELFF
CDR3 DNA: TGTGCCAGCAGCTTAGATGGGGGGATGGAACTGTTTTTT

J gene: TRBJ1-5
V gene: TRBV6-8
D gene: TRBD1
clone size: .
CDR3 protein: CASRGQADRDFYSNQPQHF
CDR3 DNA: TGTGCCAGCAGGGGGCAGGCGGACAGGGACTTCTATAGCAATCAGCCCCAGCATTTT

J gene: TRBJ1-2
V gene: TRBV30
D gene: .
clone size: .
CDR3 protein: CAWRTVENPGYTF
CDR3 DNA: TGTGCCTGGAGGACAGTGGAAAACCCCGGCTACACCTTC

J gene: TRBJ1-1
V gene: TRBV5-1
D gene: .
clone size: .
CDR3 protein: CASSRGGGRQNTEAFF
CDR3 DNA: TGCGCCAGCAGCAGGGGCGGGGGCCGTCAGAACACTGAAGCTTTCTTT

J gene: TRBJ2-3
V gene: TRBV5-1
D gene: TRBD2
clone size: .
CDR3 protein: CASSLAPRGGASDTQYF
CDR3 DNA: TGCGCCAGCAGCCTAGCCCCCCGCGGGGGGGCTTCAGATACGCAGTATTTT

J gene: TRBJ2-5
V gene: TRBV19
D gene: .
clone size: .
CDR3 protein: CASSGGQTQYF
CDR3 DNA: TGTGCCAGTAGTGGGGGGCAGACCCAGTACTTC

J gene: TRBJ2-7
V gene: TRBV18
D gene: TRBD2
clone size: .
CDR3 protein: CASSPLAAGSGRRFYEQYF
CDR3 DNA: TGTGCCAGCTCACCACTCGCGGCCGGTAGCGGGAGAAGATTTTACGAGCAGTACTTC

J gene: TRBJ2-1
V gene: TRBV11-3
D gene: TRBD1
clone size: .
CDR3 protein: CASSLTGTGRGNEQFF
CDR3 DNA: TGTGCCAGCAGTCTCACCGGGACAGGGAGAGGCAATGAGCAGTTCTTC

J gene: TRBJ1-5
V gene: TRBV6-8
D gene: .
clone size: .
CDR3 protein: CASSYSKRSNQPQHF
CDR3 DNA: TGTGCCAGCAGTTACTCGAAGCGCAGCAATCAGCCCCAGCATTTT

J gene: TRBJ2-3
V gene: TRBV6-8
D gene: .
clone size: .
CDR3 protein: CASRGSGGAADTQYF
CDR3 DNA: TGTGCCAGCAGGGGCTCAGGGGGGGCGGCAGATACGCAGTATTTT

J gene: TRBJ1-4
V gene: TRBV11-3
D gene: .
clone size: once
CDR3 protein: CASSLSREVTTNEKLFF
CDR3 DNA: TGTGCCAGCAGCTTAAGCAGGGAGGTAACAACTAATGAAAAACTGTTTTTT

J gene: TRBJ2-5
V gene: TRBV5-1
D gene: TRBD2
clone size: .
CDR3 protein: CASSPGLANQETQYF
CDR3 DNA: TGCGCCAGCAGCCCGGGACTAGCGAACCAAGAGACCCAGTACTTC

J gene: TRBJ2-7
V gene: TRBV12-5
D gene: .
clone size: once
CDR3 protein: CASGISGAYEQYF
CDR3 DNA: TGTGCTAGTGGCATTAGCGGAGCCTACGAGCAGTACTTC

J gene: TRBJ2-1
V gene: TRBV11-3
D gene: TRBD1
clone size: .
CDR3 protein: CASSQSGQGYNEQFF
CDR3 DNA: TGTGCCAGCAGCCAATCGGGACAGGGATACAATGAGCAGTTCTTC

J gene: TRBJ2-6
V gene: TRBV6-8
D gene: .
clone size: .
CDR3 protein: CASSDLTGSGANVLTF
CDR3 DNA: TGTGCCAGCAGTGACCTCACAGGGAGTGGGGCCAACGTCCTGACTTTC

J gene: TRBJ2-1
V gene: TRBV5-1
D gene: .
clone size: .
CDR3 protein: CASSSRTAYNEQFF
CDR3 DNA: TGCGCCAGCAGCTCGCGGACTGCCTACAATGAGCAGTTCTTC

J gene: TRBJ2-5
V gene: TRBV6-8
D gene: .
clone size: .
CDR3 protein: CASTSRVETQYF
CDR3 DNA: TGTGCCAGCACCTCTCGGGTGGAGACCCAGTACTTC

J gene: TRBJ1-1
V gene: TRBV25-1
D gene: .
clone size: .
CDR3 protein: CASSGGTFGEAFF
CDR3 DNA: TGTGCCAGCAGTGGAGGAACCTTCGGTGAAGCTTTCTTT

J gene: TRBJ1-1
V gene: TRBV6-8
D gene: TRBD1
clone size: .
CDR3 protein: CAISTGQGRTEAFF
CDR3 DNA: TGTGCCATCAGTACAGGACAGGGGCGCACTGAAGCTTTCTTT

J gene: TRBJ1-3
V gene: TRBV28
D gene: .
clone size: .
CDR3 protein: CASSPSPGGSGNTIYF
CDR3 DNA: TGTGCCAGCAGTCCTTCACCGGGAGGCTCTGGAAACACCATATATTTT

J gene: TRBJ2-1
V gene: TRBV6-8
D gene: .
clone size: .
CDR3 protein: CASSADGYNEQFF
CDR3 DNA: TGTGCCAGCAGTGCTGACGGCTACAATGAGCAGTTCTTC

J gene: TRBJ1-2
V gene: TRBV5-1
D gene: TRBD1
clone size: .
CDR3 protein: CASRRQGGDYGYTF
CDR3 DNA: TGCGCCAGCAGGCGACAGGGAGGTGACTATGGCTACACCTTC

J gene: TRBJ2-7
V gene: TRBV6-8
D gene: .
clone size: .
CDR3 protein: CAISRDMTYEQYF
CDR3 DNA: TGTGCCATCAGCCGGGACATGACCTACGAGCAGTACTTC

J gene: TRBJ1-2
V gene: TRBV5-1
D gene: TRBD1
clone size: .
CDR3 protein: CASSQGQGIPSGGYTF
CDR3 DNA: TGCGCCAGCAGCCAAGGACAGGGAATCCCTTCGGGTGGCTACACCTTC

J gene: TRBJ2-2
V gene: TRBV5-1
D gene: .
clone size: .
CDR3 protein: CASSLAPTGGGTGELFF
CDR3 DNA: TGCGCCAGCAGCTTGGCTCCCACGGGGGGCGGAACCGGGGAGCTGTTTTTT

J gene: TRBJ1-2
V gene: TRBV6-4
D gene: .
clone size: .
CDR3 protein: CAISEGTGYTF
CDR3 DNA: TGTGCCATCAGTGAGGGCACGGGCTACACCTTC

J gene: TRBJ1-1
V gene: TRBV6-7
D gene: TRBD1
clone size: .
CDR3 protein: CASSYGNRGRFPEAFF
CDR3 DNA: TGTGCCAGCAGTTACGGGAACAGGGGCCGTTTTCCAGAAGCTTTCTTT

J gene: TRBJ2-1
V gene: TRBV6-1
D gene: .
clone size: .
CDR3 protein: CAISEVHAYNEQFF
CDR3 DNA: TGTGCCATCAGTGAAGTCCACGCCTACAATGAGCAGTTCTTC

J gene: TRBJ1-5
V gene: TRBV6-8
D gene: TRBD1
clone size: .
CDR3 protein: CASSYWVGTGGQPQHF
CDR3 DNA: TGTGCCAGCAGTTACTGGGTCGGGACAGGGGGCCAGCCCCAGCATTTT

J gene: TRBJ2-1
V gene: TRBV6-8
D gene: .
clone size: .
CDR3 protein: CASSPYPGGHNEQFF
CDR3 DNA: TGTGCCAGCAGTCCTTACCCGGGGGGCCACAATGAGCAGTTCTTC

J gene: TRBJ1-5
V gene: TRBV19
D gene: .
clone size: .
CDR3 protein: CASSIPRAGEQPQHF
CDR3 DNA: TGTGCCAGTAGTATTCCCCGGGCAGGGGAACAGCCCCAGCATTTT